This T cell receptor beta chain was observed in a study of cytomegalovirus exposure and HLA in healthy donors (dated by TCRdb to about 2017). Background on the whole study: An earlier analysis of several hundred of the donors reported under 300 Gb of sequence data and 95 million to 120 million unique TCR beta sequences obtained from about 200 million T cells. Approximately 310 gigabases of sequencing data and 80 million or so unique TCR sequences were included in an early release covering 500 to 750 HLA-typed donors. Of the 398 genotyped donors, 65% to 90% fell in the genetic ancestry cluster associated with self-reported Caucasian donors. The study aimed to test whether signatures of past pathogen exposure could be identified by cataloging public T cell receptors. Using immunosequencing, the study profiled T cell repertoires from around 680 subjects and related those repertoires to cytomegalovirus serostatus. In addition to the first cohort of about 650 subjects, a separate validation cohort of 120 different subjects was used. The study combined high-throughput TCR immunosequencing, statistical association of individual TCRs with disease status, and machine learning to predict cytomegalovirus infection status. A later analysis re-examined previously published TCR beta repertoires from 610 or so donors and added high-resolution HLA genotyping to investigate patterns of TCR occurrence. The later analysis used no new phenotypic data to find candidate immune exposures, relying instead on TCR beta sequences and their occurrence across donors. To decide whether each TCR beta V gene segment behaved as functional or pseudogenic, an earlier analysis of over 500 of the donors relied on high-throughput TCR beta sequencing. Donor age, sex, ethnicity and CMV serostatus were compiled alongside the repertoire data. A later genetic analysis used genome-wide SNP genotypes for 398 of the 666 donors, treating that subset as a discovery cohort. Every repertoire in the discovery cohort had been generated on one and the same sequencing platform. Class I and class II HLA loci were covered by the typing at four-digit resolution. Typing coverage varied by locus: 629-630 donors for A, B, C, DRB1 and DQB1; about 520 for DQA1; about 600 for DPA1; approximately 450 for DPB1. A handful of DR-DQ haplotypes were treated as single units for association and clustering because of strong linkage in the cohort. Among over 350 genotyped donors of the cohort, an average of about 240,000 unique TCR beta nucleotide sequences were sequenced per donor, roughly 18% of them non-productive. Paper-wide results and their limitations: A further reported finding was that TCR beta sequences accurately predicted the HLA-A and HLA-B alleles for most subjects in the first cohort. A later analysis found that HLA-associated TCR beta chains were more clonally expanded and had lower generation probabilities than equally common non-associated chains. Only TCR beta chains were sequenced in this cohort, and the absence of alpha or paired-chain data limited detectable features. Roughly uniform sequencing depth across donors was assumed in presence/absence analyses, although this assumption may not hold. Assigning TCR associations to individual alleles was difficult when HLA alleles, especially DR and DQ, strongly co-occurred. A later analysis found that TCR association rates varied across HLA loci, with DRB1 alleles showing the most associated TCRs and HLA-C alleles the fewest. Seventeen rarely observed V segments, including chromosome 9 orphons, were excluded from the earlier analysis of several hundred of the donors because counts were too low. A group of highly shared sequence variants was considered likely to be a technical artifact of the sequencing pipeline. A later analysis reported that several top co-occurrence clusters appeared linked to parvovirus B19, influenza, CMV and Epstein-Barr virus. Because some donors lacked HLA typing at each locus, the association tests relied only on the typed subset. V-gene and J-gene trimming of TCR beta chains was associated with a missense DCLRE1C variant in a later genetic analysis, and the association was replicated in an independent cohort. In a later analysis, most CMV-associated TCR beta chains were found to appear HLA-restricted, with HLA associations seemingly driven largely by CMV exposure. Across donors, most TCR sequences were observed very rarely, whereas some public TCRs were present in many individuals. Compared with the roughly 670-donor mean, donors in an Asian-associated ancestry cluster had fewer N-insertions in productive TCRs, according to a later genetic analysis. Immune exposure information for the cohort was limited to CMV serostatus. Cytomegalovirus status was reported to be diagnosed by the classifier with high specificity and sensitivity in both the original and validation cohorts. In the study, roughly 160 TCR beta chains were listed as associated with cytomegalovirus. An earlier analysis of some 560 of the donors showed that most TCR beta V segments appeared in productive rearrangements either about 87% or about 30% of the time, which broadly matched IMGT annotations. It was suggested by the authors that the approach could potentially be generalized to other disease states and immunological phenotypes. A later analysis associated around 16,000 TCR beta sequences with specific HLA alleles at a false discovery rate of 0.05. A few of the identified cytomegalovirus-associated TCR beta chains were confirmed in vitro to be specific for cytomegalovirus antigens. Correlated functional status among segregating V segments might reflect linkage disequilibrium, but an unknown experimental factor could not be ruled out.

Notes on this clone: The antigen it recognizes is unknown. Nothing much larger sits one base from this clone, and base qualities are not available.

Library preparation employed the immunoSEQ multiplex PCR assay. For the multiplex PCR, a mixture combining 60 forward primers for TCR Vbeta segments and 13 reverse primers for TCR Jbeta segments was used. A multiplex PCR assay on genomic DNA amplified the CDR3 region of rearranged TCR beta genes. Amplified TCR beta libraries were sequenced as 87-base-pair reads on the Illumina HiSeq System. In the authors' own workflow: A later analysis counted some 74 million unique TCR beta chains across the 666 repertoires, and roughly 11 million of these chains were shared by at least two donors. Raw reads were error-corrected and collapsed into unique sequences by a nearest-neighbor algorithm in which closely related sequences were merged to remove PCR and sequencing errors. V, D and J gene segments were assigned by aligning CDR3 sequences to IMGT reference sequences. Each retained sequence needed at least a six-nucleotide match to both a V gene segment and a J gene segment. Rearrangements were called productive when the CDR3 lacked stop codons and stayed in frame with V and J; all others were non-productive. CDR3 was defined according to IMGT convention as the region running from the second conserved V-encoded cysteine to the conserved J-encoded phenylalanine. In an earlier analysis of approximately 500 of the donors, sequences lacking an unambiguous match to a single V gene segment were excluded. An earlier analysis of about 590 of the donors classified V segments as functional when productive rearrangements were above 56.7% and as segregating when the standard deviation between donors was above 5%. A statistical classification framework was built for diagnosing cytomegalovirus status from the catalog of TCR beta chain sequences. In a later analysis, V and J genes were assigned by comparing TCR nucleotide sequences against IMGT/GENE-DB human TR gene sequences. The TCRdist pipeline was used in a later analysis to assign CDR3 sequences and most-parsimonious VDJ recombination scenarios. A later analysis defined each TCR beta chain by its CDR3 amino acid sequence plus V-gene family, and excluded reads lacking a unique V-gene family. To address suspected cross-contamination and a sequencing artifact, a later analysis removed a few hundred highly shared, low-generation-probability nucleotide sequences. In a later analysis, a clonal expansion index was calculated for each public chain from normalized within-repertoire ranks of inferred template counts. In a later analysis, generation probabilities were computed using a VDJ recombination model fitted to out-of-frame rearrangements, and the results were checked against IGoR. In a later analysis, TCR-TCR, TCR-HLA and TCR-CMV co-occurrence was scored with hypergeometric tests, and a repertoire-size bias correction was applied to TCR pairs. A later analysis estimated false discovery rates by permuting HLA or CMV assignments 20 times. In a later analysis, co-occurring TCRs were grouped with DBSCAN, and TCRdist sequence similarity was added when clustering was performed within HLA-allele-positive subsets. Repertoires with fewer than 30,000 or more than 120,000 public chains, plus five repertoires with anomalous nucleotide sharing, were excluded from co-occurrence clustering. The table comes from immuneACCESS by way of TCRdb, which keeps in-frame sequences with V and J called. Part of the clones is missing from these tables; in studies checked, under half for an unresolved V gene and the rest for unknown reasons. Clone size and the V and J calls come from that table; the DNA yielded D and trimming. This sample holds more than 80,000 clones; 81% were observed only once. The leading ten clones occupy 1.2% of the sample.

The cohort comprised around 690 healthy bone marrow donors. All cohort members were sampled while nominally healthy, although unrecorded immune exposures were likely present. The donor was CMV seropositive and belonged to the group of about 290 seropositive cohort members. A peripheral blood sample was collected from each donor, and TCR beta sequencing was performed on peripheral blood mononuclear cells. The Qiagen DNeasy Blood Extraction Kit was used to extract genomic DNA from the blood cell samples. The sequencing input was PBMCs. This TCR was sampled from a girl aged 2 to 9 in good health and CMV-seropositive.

In nucleotide form, the sequence is TGTGCCAGCAGTCTCCGGGAGCCAAGCACAGATACGCAGTATTTT. Translated, this is CASSLREPSTDTQYF. The sequence joins TRBV6-5 to TRBJ2-3; TRBD2 could be the D gene, as 6 bases match. The germline V gene provides CDR1 MNHEY and CDR2 SVGAGI. The CDR3 spans 15 residues, from the cysteine through the phenylalanine. The read is trimmed to its CDR3 DNA, 45 bases read in frame from base 1. A distance of 12 bases separates the germline ends of V and J, which lose 5 bases and 0 bases respectively.